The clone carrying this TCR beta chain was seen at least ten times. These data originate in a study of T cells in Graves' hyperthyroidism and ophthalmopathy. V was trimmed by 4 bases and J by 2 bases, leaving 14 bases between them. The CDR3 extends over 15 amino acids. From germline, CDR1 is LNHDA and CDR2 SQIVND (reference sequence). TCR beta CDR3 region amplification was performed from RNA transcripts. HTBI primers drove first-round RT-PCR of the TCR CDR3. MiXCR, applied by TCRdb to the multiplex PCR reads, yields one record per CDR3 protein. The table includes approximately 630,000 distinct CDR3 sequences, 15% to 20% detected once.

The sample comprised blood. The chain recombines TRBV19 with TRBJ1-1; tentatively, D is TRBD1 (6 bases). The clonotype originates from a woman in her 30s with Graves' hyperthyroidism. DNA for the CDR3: TGTGCCAGTAGTACGAAAGACAGGTCAAACACTGAAGCTTTCTTT. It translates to CASSTKDRSNTEAFF. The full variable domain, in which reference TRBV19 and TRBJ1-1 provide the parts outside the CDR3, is DGGITQSPKYLFRKEGQNVTLSCEQNLNHDAMYWYRQDPGQGLRLIYYSQIVNDFQKGDIAEGYSVSREKKESFPLTVTSAQKNPTAFYLCASSTKDRSNTEAFFGQGTRLTVV.